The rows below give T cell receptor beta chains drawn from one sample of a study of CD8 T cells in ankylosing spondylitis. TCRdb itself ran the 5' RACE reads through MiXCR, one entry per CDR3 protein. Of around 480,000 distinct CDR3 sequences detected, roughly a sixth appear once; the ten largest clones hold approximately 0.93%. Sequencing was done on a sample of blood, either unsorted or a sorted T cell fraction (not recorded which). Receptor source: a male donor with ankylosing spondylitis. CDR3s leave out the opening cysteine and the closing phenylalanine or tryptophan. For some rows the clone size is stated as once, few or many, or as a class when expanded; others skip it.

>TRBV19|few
ASSGQGARQPQH
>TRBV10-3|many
AISDRGAGQPQH
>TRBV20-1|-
SAGTSGAPDTQY
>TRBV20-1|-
SAYRQGLRLTEAF
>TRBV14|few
ASSRTQTGPNTEAF
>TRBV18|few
ASSPPALYYGYT
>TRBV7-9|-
ASSPSASLAKNIQY
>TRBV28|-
ASSSPGGRGNTQY
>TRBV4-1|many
ASSQGVTSGSMHEQF
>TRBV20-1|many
SARDRMGKETQY
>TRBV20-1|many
SAQDRVDSPLH
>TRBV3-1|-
ASSQGSRGLETQY
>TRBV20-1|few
SAKSDRGQANEKLF
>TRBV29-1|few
SVKRDSWSDEQY
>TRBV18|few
ASSPQGPNSGANVLT
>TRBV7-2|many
ASSLSREIYEQY
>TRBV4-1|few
ASSRGDGENTEAF
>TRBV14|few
ASSPGPMNTEAF
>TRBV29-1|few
SVSPTLHMNTEAF
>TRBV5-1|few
ASSLGLDRGNSPLH
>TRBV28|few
ASSPSIGEQY
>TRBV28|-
ASRDRALGAF
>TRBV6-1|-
ATGAYRGRSGYT
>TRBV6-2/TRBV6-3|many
ASSYLGDPNEQF
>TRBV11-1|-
ASSPQGVITGELF
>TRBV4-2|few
AKRGGSDTGELF
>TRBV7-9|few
ASSLALGRNTEAF